This TCR beta chain appears in the sequencing data of a study of blood T cell repertoires in COVID-19. Across the whole study: Some COVID-19 samples were acute and others convalescent; all came from the United States, Italy and Spain. T cells, B-cell-depleted T cells, or PBMCs supplied cDNA or gDNA.

The CDR3 has 11 amino acids. Germline V CDR1 and CDR2: MNHEY, SVGEGT. How the authors handled the data: Quantification of nucleated cells was approximated via reference gene primer amplification. Data came from immunoSEQ multiplex PCR; TCRdb stores just in-frame clones and leaves some out. V, J and clone size derive from that table, while D and trimming were established from the DNA sequence. This sample carries over 90,000 clones, around 82% of them seen once, and the ten largest clones take 10% to 15%. Details on this clone: One junction end does not reproduce the germline sequence, and a read error may be involved.

The sequenced material came from peripheral blood. The chain joins TRBV6-2 or TRBV6-3 to TRBJ2-7; no reliable D call. The clonotype was recovered from a human donor in a cohort sampled during active or convalescent COVID-19. The CDR3 here is CASSYSNEQYF. CDR3 bases: TGTGCCAGCAGTTACTCCAACGAGCAGTACTTC.